This T cell receptor (beta chain) came from a study of blood T cells in healthy people across ages (dated by TCRdb to between 2014 and 2016). Study-level background: In model experiments, template switching captured roughly one uniquely barcoded TCR beta cDNA molecule for every two T cells. The study measured age-related changes in TCR beta repertoire diversity using deep sequencing normalized with unique cDNA molecular identifiers. Donors were grouped into four age groups: young (average 16 years), middle-aged (over 35), aged (approximately 58) and long-lived (around 82). Donors of different ages were randomly distributed across sequencing lanes to avoid experimental bias. The study analyzed two additional independent replicas of 1 million unique cDNA reads from the same blood draw for two donors, one aged 18 to 30 and one aged 80 or older.

The method was 5' RACE. Sequencing relied on an Illumina HiSeq 2500. A second PCR of roughly 7 to 11 cycles was performed with a sample-barcoded 5' primer and a J-beta primer mix. A template-switch 5' adaptor carrying 12 random nucleotides introduced a unique molecular identifier onto each TCR beta cDNA molecule. Each sample yielded at least 3 million CDR3-containing paired-end reads. First-strand cDNA synthesis was performed from all RNA using the Mint cDNA synthesis kit, with priming by a TRBC-specific oligonucleotide. All cDNA was treated with uracil-DNA glycosylase and then went through a first 18-cycle PCR with the universal primers M1SS and BC2_uni_R. The authors processed their data as follows. For normalization, 1 million high-quality reads, each with a distinct molecular identifier, were randomly selected from each sample. Instead of being binned into consensus sequences, reads that shared molecular identifiers were thrown out. MiTCR, with a Q25 quality threshold and the strictest error-elimination algorithm, was used for CDR3 identification, clonotype clustering and error correction. Lower-bound total TCR beta diversity was estimated with a nonparametric unseen species model using Euler transformation. The public reads were reprocessed in TCRdb via fastp at Q25 and MiXCR, keeping in-frame beta chains. Records with the same CDR3 protein are collapsed into one entry carrying the most frequent genes and DNA. The authors' filters were not applied to this entry. This sample comprises 920,000 or so distinct CDR3 sequences, 40% to 45% of them detected only once. Approximately 20% of the sample goes to the ten largest clones.

Remarks on this clonotype: The antigen this receptor binds is unknown. No much larger clone exists at a distance of one base, and base qualities are not known.

The paper as a whole reports these results and caveats: Total diversity estimates from one million sequenced T cells were considered lower bounds and underestimates. Compared with the aged group, the long-lived group had more naive CD4+ T cells, fewer expanded clones and increased TCR diversity, a pattern suggesting age selection. The CMV infection status of donors was not known, potentially confounding age-related changes in expanded clonotypes. Observed TCR beta diversity correlated strongly with the percentage of naive T cells measured by flow cytometry. Because profiling used bulk unsorted PBMCs, naive and antigen-experienced compartments could not be compared conclusively. Observed TCR beta diversity per million T cells fell roughly linearly with age, and a significant reduction was already apparent by age about 36.

Donors were 40 or so systemically healthy Caucasian individuals from Russia aged roughly 6 to 100 years. Each donor gave about 9.2 milliliters of peripheral blood, drawn into EDTA-treated Vacutainer tubes. Ficoll-Paque density-gradient centrifugation was used to isolate PBMCs, with at least 6 million obtained per sample. Total RNA was extracted from PBMCs with Trizol reagent, with at least 6 micrograms obtained per sample. For every donor, an aliquot of PBMCs went through flow cytometry to measure the percentages of naive CD45RAhigh/CD27high T cells. The receptor was derived from a woman aged 60 to 75 in good health. Sequenced sample: blood.

The DNA sequence is as follows: TGCAGTGCTAGATTTGACGCCGAGCAGTACTTC. Its amino acids are CSARFDAEQYF. The sequence joins TRBV20-1 to TRBJ2-7, with the D gene not confidently named. The CDR3 covers 11 residues, taking in both the cysteine and the phenylalanine. Only the CDR3 region is kept as DNA, spanning 33 bases read in frame from base 1. In the germline V gene (reference sequence), CDR1 corresponds to DFQATT and CDR2 to SNEGSKA. Relative to germline, V is 2 bases shorter and J is 6 bases shorter, with 8 bases between their ends.